The sequence of this T cell receptor (beta chain) was determined in a study of blood T cell repertoires in COVID-19 (TCRdb year 2020). For the wider study: Samples from collaborators originated in the United States, Italy and Spain and spanned both the acute and convalescent phases of COVID-19. Where HLA class I and class II types were available, the types were taken from metadata supplied by the sample provider, not from assay-based typing. The prospective study material was composed of cDNA or gDNA derived from T cells, B-cell-depleted T cells, or PBMCs. Nearly every sample came with metadata listing a de-identified subject ID, COVID-19 status, age in years and sex. Subjects who had been exposed to COVID-19, were actively infected with it, or had recovered from it provided the deeply sampled blood TCRbeta repertoires that made up the dataset. Samples were obtained from the ongoing ImmuneRACE study (first 160 participants) and from about 1,300 subjects provided by 6 global collaborators. A freely available public database, intended as a resource for researchers studying the immune response to SARS-CoV-2, is where the repertoires were released. What the research found in general, with its limitations: The quantity of clinical and demographic metadata differed by source and by participant and was supplied without curation.

The immunoSEQ Assay, a bias-controlled multiplex PCR, was used to amplify TCRbeta CDR3 regions from genomic DNA. The paper's data handling went like this. Within the assay, amplification of reference gene primers was used to estimate how many nucleated cells each sample contained. Sequence reads were collapsed and filtered to measure the absolute abundance of every unique TCRbeta CDR3 rearrangement. For each sample, productive Simpson clonality was calculated by taking the square root of Simpson's diversity index across productive rearrangements. TCRdb carries this immuneACCESS record with in-frame sequences only. Its versions omit some clonotypes, under half of them owing to an unresolved V gene in the studies checked, with the rest unexplained. V, J and clone size derive from that table, while D and trimming were established from the DNA sequence. Here the sample has 65,000 or so clones; approximately 84% occur a single time. The ten biggest clones cover roughly 3.2% of the sample.

Each collaborating institution followed its own protocols to collect whole blood in K2EDTA tubes. For TCRbeta analysis, collaborator samples were shipped as frozen whole blood, as isolated PBMCs, or as DNA extracted from either sample type. Its CDR3 holds 15 amino acids, cysteine through phenylalanine. CDR3 DNA only is kept here, 45 bases in frame from base 1. CDR1 and CDR2, looked up from the germline V gene, are SGHTA and FQGNSA. The V and J ends are trimmed by 4 bases and 2 bases, leaving 15 bases between them. As for this clone: Its antigen remains unidentified. The input lacks base qualities; no much larger clone sits a single base away.

The clonotype comes from a man between 60 and 70 years old with acute or convalescent COVID-19. The chain is assembled from TRBV7-2 and TRBJ2-7, and perhaps TRBD1 as D gene, on 6 matching bases. Material: peripheral blood. The DNA reads as follows: TGTGCCAGCAGCTCCCCAGGGGACCCCCCCTACGAGCAGTACTTC. Its protein is CASSSPGDPPYEQYF.